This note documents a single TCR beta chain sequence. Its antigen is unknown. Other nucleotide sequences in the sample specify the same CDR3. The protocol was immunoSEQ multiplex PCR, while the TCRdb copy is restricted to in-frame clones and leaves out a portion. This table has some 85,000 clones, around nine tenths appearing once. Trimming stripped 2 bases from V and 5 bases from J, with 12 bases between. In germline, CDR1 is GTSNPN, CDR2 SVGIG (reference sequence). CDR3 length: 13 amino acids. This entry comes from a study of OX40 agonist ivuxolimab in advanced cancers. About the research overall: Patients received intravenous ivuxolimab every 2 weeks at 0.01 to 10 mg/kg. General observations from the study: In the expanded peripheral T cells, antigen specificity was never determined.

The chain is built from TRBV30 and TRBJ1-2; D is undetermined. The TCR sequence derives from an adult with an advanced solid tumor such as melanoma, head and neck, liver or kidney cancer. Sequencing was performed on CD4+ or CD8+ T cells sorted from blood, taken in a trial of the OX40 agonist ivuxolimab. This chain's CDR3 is CAWSTHGRYGYTF. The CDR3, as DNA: TGTGCCTGGAGTACTCACGGCCGTTATGGCTACACCTTC.